What follows are 20 T cell receptor beta chains derived from one specimen sequenced in a study of OX40 agonist ivuxolimab in advanced cancers. Here immunoSEQ multiplex PCR was the method, and the copy in TCRdb shows in-frame clones only, minus some. The repertoire includes about 69,000 clones, approximately 90% of them detected once, and under 0.35% sits in the top ten. The source material was CD4+ or CD8+ T cells sorted from blood, sampled in a trial of the OX40 agonist ivuxolimab. The receptors were gathered from an adult with an advanced solid tumor such as melanoma, head and neck, liver or kidney cancer.

V usage is TRBV5-6 and J usage is TRBJ2-7, with D tentatively TRBD1 or TRBD2 (5 bases each). CDR3 length: 14 amino acids. In germline, CDR1 is SGHDT, CDR2 YYEEEE. Trimming took off 4 bases at V and 3 bases at J, with 14 bases between the two ends. The CDR3 DNA is TGTGCCAGCAGCCCGACGGGGCGGAACTACGAGCAGTACTTC. Translating it yields CASSPTGRNYEQYF.

The count of this clone is one. The V call is TRBV30, the J call TRBJ1-1, with TRBD1 as a possible D gene (6 bases). V was cut by 0 bases and J by 4 bases, with 15 bases left in between. CDR3 length: 15 residues. Germline CDR1 and CDR2: GTSNPN and SVGIG (reference sequence). The CDR3 bases are TGTGCCTGGAGTGTACGTCCTCTACAGGGCACTGAAGCTTTCTTT. Its protein product is CAWSVRPLQGTEAFF.

This clone was counted between two and nine times. The rearrangement joins TRBV19 to TRBJ1-5; perhaps TRBD1 as D (5 bases). Trimming left V 5 bases short and J 4 bases short, with 18 bases between. This CDR3 region has 16 residues. CDR1 and CDR2 (germline): LNHDA, SQIVND (reference sequence). CDR3 amino acids: CASSSRQTPRNQPQHF. The CDR3 region has the DNA TGTGCCAGTAGTTCCCGACAGACCCCTAGGAATCAGCCCCAGCATTTT.

The chain recombines TRBV19 with TRBJ1-5; no clear D. The V gene lost 6 bases and the J gene lost 6 bases, with 15 bases spanning the gap. CDR3 size: 14 residues. Germline lookup yields CDR1 LNHDA and CDR2 SQIVND (reference sequence). For the CDR3, the DNA is TGTGCCAGTAGGGTAGAAGGAATCGCTCAGCCCCAGCATTTT. Protein: CASRVEGIAQPQHF.

CDR3 nucleotide sequence: TGTGCTAGTGGTTTGGGAACAGGGAAGTATCGGGAGACCCAGTACTTC. It specifies CASGLGTGKYRETQYF. The rearrangement joins TRBV12-5 to TRBJ2-5; a weak D match, TRBD1 (6 bases). In germline, CDR1 is LGHNT, CDR2 FRNRAP. The V and J ends lost 1 base and 5 bases respectively, with 17 bases between them. The CDR3 is 16 amino acids.

V and J are TRBV15 and TRBJ2-2; 7 nucleotides line up with TRBD2. CDR1 and CDR2 (germline): LNHNV, YYDKDF (reference sequence). CDR3 size: 16 residues. Trimming at V came to 5 bases and at J to 4 bases, leaving 10 bases not matched to a gene. This CDR3 reads CATSHQAAGVTGELFF. DNA for the CDR3: TGTGCCACCAGCCATCAAGCGGCGGGAGTCACCGGGGAGCTGTTTTTT.

The V call is TRBV7-3, the J call TRBJ2-2; D is unresolved. This CDR3 has 14 amino acids. Germline V gene data show CDR1 as SGHTA and CDR2 as FQGTGA. The ends were cut back, 5 bases at V and 2 bases at J, with 9 bases in the middle. This CDR3 is CASSERPNTGELFF. Here the CDR3 DNA reads TGTGCCAGCAGCGAAAGGCCTAACACCGGGGAGCTGTTTTTT.

This clone was counted between two and nine times. The genes are TRBV15 and TRBJ1-4; D is unresolved. The CDR3 length is 15 residues. The V gene lost 0 bases and the J gene lost 6 bases, with 11 bases spanning the gap. Germline CDR1 is LNHNV and CDR2 is YYDKDF (reference sequence). The DNA for the CDR3 is TGTGCCACCAGCAGAGACGGCAGGACGGATGAAAAACTGTTTTTT. Protein sequence: CATSRDGRTDEKLFF.

The chain has TRBV7-3 and TRBJ2-7, with a weak D call TRBD2 (7 bases). The CDR3 contains 17 residues. V was cut by 1 base and J by 6 bases, with 22 bases left in between. Germline V CDR1 and CDR2: SGHTA, FQGTGA. The CDR3 reads CASSLNGFSGGRGEQYF. The CDR3 region has the DNA TGTGCCAGCAGCTTAAATGGCTTCTCGGGGGGCAGAGGCGAGCAGTACTTC. The full variable domain, rest sourced from reference TRBV7-3 and TRBJ2-7, is GAGVSQTPSNKVTEKGKYVELRCDPISGHTALYWYRQSLGQGPEFLIYFQGTGAADDSGLPNDRFFAVRPEGSVSTLKIQRTERGDSAVYLCASSLNGFSGGRGEQYFGPGTRLTVT.

The V call is TRBV5-8, the J call TRBJ2-7; no clear D. V shed 1 base and J shed 6 bases, with 8 bases lying between them. CDR3 length: 12 residues. Germline-derived CDR1 and CDR2 are SGHTS and YDEGEE. CDR3 nucleotides: TGTGCCAGCAGCTTGATCCCTTCCGAGCAGTACTTC. Translating gives CASSLIPSEQYF. The whole variable domain, remainder taken from reference TRBV5-8 and TRBJ2-7, is EAGVTQSPTHLIKTRGQQATLRCSPISGHTSVYWYQQALGLGLQFLLWYDEGEERNRGNFPPRFSGRQFPNYSSELNVNALELEDSALYLCASSLIPSEQYFGPGTRLTVT.

This sequence joins TRBV6-1 and TRBJ1-3, with 7 bases that match TRBD1. This CDR3 is 19 amino acids long. The V gene's germline CDR1 is MNHNS and CDR2 SASEGT. V shed 3 bases and J 4 bases; nucleotides not matched to a gene: 18. CDR3 DNA: TGTGCCAGCAGTGATTCACTCCGGGACAGCCTAGGAACGGGAAACACCATATATTTT. This codes for CASSDSLRDSLGTGNTIYF.

The rearrangement uses TRBV19 and TRBJ2-7; D uncertain. Germline V lookup: CDR1 LNHDA, CDR2 SQIVND (reference sequence). V was pared by 0 bases and J by 4 bases, with 7 bases between. This CDR3 is 13 amino acids long. The CDR3 DNA sequence: TGTGCCAGTAGTATAGATTTGTTGTACGAGCAGTACTTC. Amino acids: CASSIDLLYEQYF.

V is TRBV11-2 and J is TRBJ2-2; TRBD1 agrees at 7 bases. There are 15 residues in the CDR3. Trimming removed 5 bases from V and 5 bases from J; junction bases left unmatched: 8. Germline CDR1 is SGHAT and CDR2 is FQNNGV. The CDR3 region is CASSTYRGRTGELFF. The CDR3, as DNA: TGTGCCAGCAGCACCTACAGGGGTCGGACCGGGGAGCTGTTTTTT. The variable domain in full, completed from reference TRBV11-2 and TRBJ2-2, reads EAGVAQSPRYKIIEKRQSVAFWCNPISGHATLYWYQQILGQGPKLLIQFQNNGVVDDSQLPKDRFSAERLKGVDSTLKIQPAKLEDSAVYLCASSTYRGRTGELFFGEGSRLTVL.

The chain recombines TRBV5-4 with TRBJ2-1; TRBD1 agrees at 7 bases. Per germline, CDR1 SGHNT and CDR2 YYREEE (reference sequence). CDR3 length: 17 amino acids. Losses at the gene ends were 4 bases for V and 4 bases for J; bases not matched to a gene: 14. CDR3 loop: CASSPRTGEGSYNEQFF. The CDR3 region has the DNA TGTGCCAGCAGCCCCCGGACAGGTGAGGGGTCGTACAATGAGCAGTTCTTC.

The V and J genes are TRBV9 and TRBJ2-2; 10 nucleotides match TRBD2. This CDR3 has 18 amino acids. The junction had 9 bases not matched to a gene; V was cut back by 4 bases and J by 0 bases. Per the germline V gene, CDR1 is SGDLS and CDR2 is YYNGEE. The CDR3 here is CASSPRLAGASNTGELFF. The DNA for the CDR3 is TGTGCCAGCAGCCCTCGACTAGCGGGCGCCTCGAACACCGGGGAGCTGTTTTTT.

The rearrangement links TRBV7-2 to TRBJ2-3; 8 bases align to TRBD2. Germline-derived CDR1 and CDR2 are SGHTA and FQGNSA. The CDR3 loop spans 18 amino acids. Germline trimming cut 0 bases from V and 2 bases from J; bases unmatched to any gene: 10. The CDR3 is CASSLAGIAGLTTDTQYF. CDR3 DNA sequence: TGTGCCAGCAGCTTAGCGGGAATAGCGGGACTTACCACAGATACGCAGTATTTT.

The V call is TRBV15, the J call TRBJ1-1; D ambiguous. CDR1 and CDR2 from the germline V gene are LNHNV and YYDKDF (reference sequence). The V end was cut by 5 bases, the J end by 6 bases, with 16 bases between. The CDR3 is 14 amino acids. The CDR3 sequence: CATSGQRRIAEAFF. In DNA, the CDR3 is TGTGCCACCAGCGGGCAGAGGAGAATAGCTGAAGCTTTCTTT.

This rearrangement joins TRBV27 to TRBJ2-1; D is undetermined. Germline V gene data show CDR1 as MNHEY and CDR2 as SMNVEV (reference sequence). This CDR3 is built from 16 residues. V shed 5 bases and J shed 0 bases, with 14 bases lying between them. The CDR3 here is CASSARATSSYNEQFF. The CDR3 bases are TGTGCCAGCAGTGCCCGGGCTACGAGCTCCTACAATGAGCAGTTCTTC.

On this clone itself: Germline and junction disagree at one end, which may indicate a read error. As DNA, the CDR3 is TGTGCCAGTAGTACTTCCGGGACTAGCGGACCTCCGCTGGGTTTT. As protein: CASSTSGTSGPPLGF. The chain recombines TRBV19 with TRBJ2-3, with 11 bases fitting TRBD2. This CDR3 region has 15 residues. Per the germline V gene, CDR1 is LNHDA and CDR2 is SQIVND (reference sequence).

This clone was found once. CDR3 nucleotides: TGTGCCAGCAGTCGGCGCGGACAGGGAACAGATACGCAGTATTTT. This codes for CASSRRGQGTDTQYF. This sequence joins TRBV2 and TRBJ2-3; 8 bases map to TRBD1. CDR1 SNHLY and CDR2 FYNNEI come from the germline V gene. This CDR3 contains 15 residues. The V segment lost 5 bases and the J segment 3 bases; nucleotides outside the gene matches: 7.